These T cell receptor beta chains were read from a single sample in a study of CD8+CD57+ T cells in acquired aplastic anemia. TCRdb analysed the reads with MiXCR anew, one entry per CDR3 protein. The sample includes 150,000 to 200,000 distinct CDR3 sequences, 40% to 50% of them seen just once. The source material was sorted CD4+, CD8+, or CD8+CD57+ T cells (not recorded which) from PBMCs. The receptors originated from a human donor with aplastic anemia. The CDR3 runs from the conserved cysteine through the conserved F or W. Each record gives: J gene, V gene, D gene, CDR3 length, clone size, CDR3 protein, CDR3 DNA. D genes are given only for firm matches. Not every row has a clone size; where given, it reads once, few, many or a size class.

>TRBJ2-1|TRBV7-8|TRBD2|15|-
CASSWGLAGEAKSFF
TGTGCCAGCAGCTGGGGACTAGCGGGAGAGGCTAAGTCGTTCTTC
>TRBJ1-1|TRBV15|-|12|few
CATAQGNTEAFF
TGTGCCACCGCACAGGGGAACACTGAAGCTTTCTTT
>TRBJ1-1|TRBV5-1|-|16|-
CAGSLLRASRNTEAFF
TGCGCCGGCAGCTTGCTGAGGGCGAGCCGGAACACTGAAGCTTTCTTT
>TRBJ2-1|TRBV6-2/TRBV6-3|TRBD2|16|-
CASSSRGTIPYNEQFF
TGTGCCAGCAGTTCGAGAGGGACTATCCCGTACAATGAGCAGTTCTTC
>TRBJ2-2|TRBV7-9|-|10|many
CAIILGELFF
TGTGCCATCATACTGGGGGAGCTGTTTTTT
>TRBJ2-3|TRBV25-1|-|13|-
CASSEVRGDTQYF
TGTGCCAGCAGTGAAGTACGGGGAGATACGCAGTATTTT
>TRBJ2-7|TRBV19|-|11|-
CASSVRGEQYF
TGTGCCAGTAGTGTCAGGGGCGAGCAGTACTTC
>TRBJ2-5|TRBV10-2|TRBD1|13|many
CASSEQGRETQYF
TGCGCCAGCAGTGAACAGGGGAGAGAGACCCAGTACTTC
>TRBJ1-1|TRBV20-1|-|13|many
CSAARQISTEAFF
TGCAGTGCTGCGAGACAGATAAGCACTGAAGCTTTCTTT
>TRBJ2-5|TRBV2|TRBD2|15|-
CASRDSGRIQETQYF
TGTGCCAGCAGGGATAGCGGGCGGATACAAGAGACCCAGTACTTC
>TRBJ2-3|TRBV2|-|15|many
CASSESPGSTDTQYF
TGTGCCAGCAGTGAAAGCCCGGGCAGCACAGATACGCAGTATTTT
>TRBJ2-1|TRBV19|-|15|many
CASSPPRGAYNEQFF
TGTGCCAGTAGCCCCCCGAGGGGGGCCTACAATGAGCAGTTCTTC
>TRBJ1-1|TRBV12-3/TRBV12-4|-|14|-
CASSGGGTGAEAFF
TGTGCCAGCTCGGGGGGAGGGACGGGGGCTGAAGCTTTCTTT
>TRBJ2-5|TRBV7-8|-|13|-
CASSPRTQETQYF
TGTGCCAGCAGCCCCAGGACTCAAGAGACCCAGTACTTC
>TRBJ1-2|TRBV27|TRBD1|13|many
CASSWTGNYGYTF
TGTGCCAGCAGTTGGACAGGAAACTATGGCTACACCTTC
>TRBJ1-1|TRBV5-6|TRBD1|19|-
CASSSRGWGQGAMDTEAFF
TGTGCCAGCAGCTCGCGAGGGTGGGGACAGGGGGCAATGGACACTGAAGCTTTCTTT
>TRBJ1-2|TRBV2|-|11|many
CASKQSYGYTF
TGTGCCAGCAAACAGTCTTATGGCTACACCTTC
>TRBJ2-3|TRBV5-1|-|14|many
CASSTTGLTDTQYF
TGCGCCAGCAGTACGACAGGACTCACAGATACGCAGTATTTT
>TRBJ2-7|TRBV29-1|TRBD1|12|-
CSVGVRGYEQYF
TGCAGCGTTGGTGTCAGGGGGTACGAGCAGTACTTC
>TRBJ2-7|TRBV7-6|-|12|few
CASSLMSYEQYF
TGTGCCAGCAGCTTGATGTCCTACGAGCAGTACTTC
>TRBJ1-1|TRBV24-1|-|15|once
CATRGRDPGDTEAFF
TGTGCCACCAGGGGGCGGGACCCGGGGGACACTGAAGCTTTCTTT
>TRBJ2-3|TRBV7-9|-|16|few
CASSLGGSSVPDTQYF
TGTGCCAGCAGCTTAGGAGGTTCTAGCGTGCCAGATACGCAGTATTTT
>TRBJ2-1|TRBV12-3/TRBV12-4|TRBD2|20|few
CASSSPGLAGGSSSYNEQFF
TGTGCCAGCAGTTCTCCGGGACTAGCGGGGGGCTCGAGCTCCTACAATGAGCAGTTCTTC
>TRBJ2-1|TRBV10-2|-|12|-
CASSETYNEQFF
TGCGCCAGCAGTGAGACCTACAATGAGCAGTTCTTC
>TRBJ2-5|TRBV3-1|-|15|few
CASTLNRVGQETQYF
TGTGCCAGCACCCTTAATAGGGTGGGGCAAGAGACCCAGTACTTC
>TRBJ1-5|TRBV15|-|12|-
CATSTRAGPQHF
TGTGCCACCAGCACCCGGGCGGGGCCCCAGCATTTT
>TRBJ2-3|TRBV4-3|TRBD1|14|-
CASSQPTGADTQYF
TGCGCCAGCAGCCAACCGACAGGGGCGGATACGCAGTATTTT
>TRBJ2-7|TRBV5-1|TRBD2|15|-
CASSEGLADSYEQYF
TGCGCCAGCAGCGAGGGACTAGCGGACTCCTACGAGCAGTACTTC
>TRBJ2-1|TRBV5-1|-|14|many
CASSLLGVGDEQFF
TGCGCCAGCAGCTTGTTAGGGGTGGGAGATGAGCAGTTCTTC
>TRBJ1-4|TRBV15|-|12|few
CATGRRNEKLFF
TGTGCCACCGGACGGAGGAATGAAAAACTGTTTTTT
>TRBJ2-7|TRBV6-1|-|15|-
CASTTDGYGSYEQYF
TGTGCCAGCACCACAGACGGGTACGGGTCCTACGAGCAGTACTTC
>TRBJ2-1|TRBV20-1|-|16|many
CSASRREGGRNNEQFF
TGCAGTGCTAGCCGCCGCGAGGGGGGCCGAAACAATGAGCAGTTCTTC
>TRBJ2-1|TRBV29-1|-|13|-
CSVAFTRGNEQFF
TGCAGCGTTGCGTTCACGCGGGGCAATGAGCAGTTCTTC
>TRBJ1-5|TRBV7-9|-|14|once
CASSLVDSNQPQHF
TGTGCCAGCAGCTTAGTGGATAGCAATCAGCCCCAGCATTTT
>TRBJ1-1|TRBV2|-|14|many
CASRTYQGGPEAFF
TGTGCCAGCAGGACTTATCAGGGAGGCCCTGAAGCTTTCTTT
>TRBJ1-6|TRBV6-4|TRBD1|15|once
CASSAGQGADSPLHF
TGTGCCAGCAGCGCCGGACAGGGGGCGGATTCACCCCTCCACTTT
>TRBJ2-2|TRBV4-3|TRBD2|16|-
CASSHRAGGPTGELFF
TGCGCCAGCAGCCACCGAGCGGGAGGGCCCACCGGGGAGCTGTTTTTT
>TRBJ1-1|TRBV20-1|-|13|many
CSARGEGNTEAFF
TGCAGTGCTAGAGGGGAGGGCAACACTGAAGCTTTCTTT
>TRBJ2-1|TRBV7-2|-|11|-
CASSPYNGQFF
TGTGCCAGCAGCCCTTACAATGGGCAGTTCTTC
>TRBJ2-3|TRBV24-1|TRBD1|14|-
CATSPGTEIDTQYF
TGTGCCACCAGTCCCGGGACAGAGATAGATACGCAGTATTTT
>TRBJ2-1|TRBV28|-|11|-
CATVKNNEQFF
TGTGCCACTGTGAAGAACAATGAGCAGTTCTTC
>TRBJ1-1|TRBV19|-|15|-
CASSPGQLIGTEAFF
TGTGCCAGTAGCCCGGGACAACTAATAGGCACTGAAGCTTTCTTT
>TRBJ1-6|TRBV3-1|-|17|many
CASSLNRPRSGNSPLHF
TGTGCCAGCAGCCTCAACCGGCCCCGAAGCGGAAATTCACCCCTCCACTTT
>TRBJ2-2|TRBV6-4|-|14|-
CASSVSRNTGELFF
TGTGCCAGCAGTGTAAGCAGGAACACCGGGGAGCTGTTTTTT
>TRBJ2-3|TRBV12-3/TRBV12-4|TRBD2|16|-
CASSWTSGGSSDTQYF
TGTGCCAGCAGTTGGACTAGCGGGGGTTCGTCAGATACGCAGTATTTT